This note documents a single T cell receptor beta chain sequence. The sample belongs to a study of blood T cell repertoires in COVID-19. Study as a whole: Sample material is recorded as cDNA or gDNA derived from T cells, B-cell-depleted T cells, or PBMCs.

The CDR3 is 16 amino acids. Germline assignment: CDR1 SGHNT and CDR2 YYREEE (reference sequence). V lost 4 bases and J lost 1; bases outside the gene matches: 8. Methods used by the authors: From reference gene primer amplification, estimates of nucleated cell counts were derived. Some clones are missing from TCRdb's copy, which holds only in-frame ones; the method was immunoSEQ multiplex PCR. Clone size and the V and J calls come from that table; the DNA yielded D and trimming. The sample carries about 160,000 clones, 82% recorded once. Sequenced material: peripheral blood. This sequence was found in a woman older than 75 with active or convalescent COVID-19. V is TRBV5-4 and J is TRBJ2-1; TRBD2 matches 7 bases. This CDR3 reads CASSPLTSVSYNEQFF. CDR3 nucleotides: TGTGCCAGCAGCCCGTTAACTAGCGTATCCTACAATGAGCAGTTCTTC.